This T cell receptor beta chain was sequenced for a study of OX40 agonist ivuxolimab in advanced cancers. Study-wide points: On average, CD8+ T cells had more expanded clones than CD4+. The study observed clonal expansion of CD4+ and CD8+ blood T cells by week 6 at 0.1 to 3.0 mg/kg.

Note on this clone: The antigen remains unidentified.

Sampled blood was obtained at baseline, cycle 4 day 1, and cycle 7 day 1. TCRdb's copy holds only in-frame clones and misses some; the assay was immunoSEQ multiplex PCR. The sample lists roughly 86,000 clones, 65% to 90% occurring once. The CDR3 length is 14 residues. Germline-derived CDR1 and CDR2 are MDHEN and SYDVKM. Trimming took 6 bases from V and 2 from J, leaving 13 bases between them. The gene calls are TRBV28 and TRBJ1-2, with D unclear. The sample in question was CD4+ or CD8+ T cells sorted from blood, obtained in a trial of the OX40 agonist ivuxolimab. The receptor comes from an adult with an advanced solid tumor such as melanoma, head and neck, liver or kidney cancer. CDR3 coding DNA: TGTGCCAGCAGACCCCCGCGCGCGAACTATGGCTACACCTTC. Its translation is CASRPPRANYGYTF.